This T cell receptor (beta chain) was sequenced for a study of blood T cells in healthy people across ages. Between the trimmed V and J ends, which lost 4 bases and 0 bases, there was a span of 14 bases. CDR3 size: 15 residues. Germline assignment: CDR1 SGHRS and CDR2 YFSETQ. Study results and limitations: Fewer expanded clones and more diversity marked long-lived versus aged donors. From one million sequenced T cells, diversity estimates were lower bounds.

Through a sample-barcoded 5' primer and a J-beta primer mix, a second PCR was run for about 6 to 11 cycles. TCRdb fed the 5' RACE reads into MiXCR, producing one record per CDR3 protein. The profile shows 1.5 million to 2 million distinct CDR3 sequences, roughly 27% of them singletons. This clonotype appeared many times. As yet, its antigen is unknown. This TCR was sampled from a woman in her twenties or thirties in good health. Sequencing was performed on blood. V gene TRBV5-1 combines with J gene TRBJ2-7; D unresolved. The CDR3 is CASSPYRANSYEQYF. CDR3 DNA: TGCGCCAGCAGCCCCTACCGGGCCAACTCCTACGAGCAGTACTTC.